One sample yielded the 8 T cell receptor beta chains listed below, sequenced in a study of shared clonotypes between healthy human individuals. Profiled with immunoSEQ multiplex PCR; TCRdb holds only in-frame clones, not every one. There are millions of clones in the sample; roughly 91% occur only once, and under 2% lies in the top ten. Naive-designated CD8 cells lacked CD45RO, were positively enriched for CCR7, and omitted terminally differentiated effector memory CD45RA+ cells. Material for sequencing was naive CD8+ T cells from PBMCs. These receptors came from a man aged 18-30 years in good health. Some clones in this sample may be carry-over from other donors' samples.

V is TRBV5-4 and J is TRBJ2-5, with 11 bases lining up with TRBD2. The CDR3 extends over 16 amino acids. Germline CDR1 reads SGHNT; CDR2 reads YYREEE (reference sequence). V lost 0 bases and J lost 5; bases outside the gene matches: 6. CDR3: CASSLGLAGSPETQYF. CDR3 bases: TGTGCCAGCAGCTTGGGACTAGCGGGATCCCCCGAGACCCAGTACTTC. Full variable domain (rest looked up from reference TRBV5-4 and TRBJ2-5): ETGVTQSPTHLIKTRGQQVTLRCSSQSGHNTVSWYQQALGQGPQFIFQYYREEENGRGNFPPRFSGLQFPNYSSELNVNALELDDSALYLCASSLGLAGSPETQYFGPGTRLLVL.

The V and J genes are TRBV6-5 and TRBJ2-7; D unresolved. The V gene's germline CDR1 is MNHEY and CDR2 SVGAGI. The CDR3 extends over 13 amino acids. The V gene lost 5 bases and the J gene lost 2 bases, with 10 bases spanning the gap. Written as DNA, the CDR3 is TGTGCCAGCAGTCCCACCCCACCCTACGAGCAGTACTTC. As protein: CASSPTPPYEQYF.

The CDR3 here is CASHRVGTGANVLTF. In DNA, the CDR3 is TGTGCCAGCCACAGGGTTGGCACTGGGGCCAACGTCCTGACTTTC. The chain joins TRBV28 to TRBJ2-6, with a possible D match to TRBD1 (6 bases). Germline CDR1 and CDR2: MDHEN and SYDVKM. V was clipped by 8 bases and J by 2 bases, with 13 bases between them. This CDR3 has 15 residues.

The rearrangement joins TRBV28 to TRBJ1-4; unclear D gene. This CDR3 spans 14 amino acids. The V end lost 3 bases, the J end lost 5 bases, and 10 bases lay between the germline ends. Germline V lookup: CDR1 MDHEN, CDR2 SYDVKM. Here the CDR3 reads CASSFPTANEKLFF. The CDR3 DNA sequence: TGTGCCAGCAGTTTCCCCACAGCGAATGAAAAACTGTTTTTT.

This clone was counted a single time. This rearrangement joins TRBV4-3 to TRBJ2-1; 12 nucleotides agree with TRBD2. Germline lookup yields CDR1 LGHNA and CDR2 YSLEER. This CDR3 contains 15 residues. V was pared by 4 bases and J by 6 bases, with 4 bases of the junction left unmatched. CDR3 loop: CASSRRLAGVNEQFF. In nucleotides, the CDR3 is TGCGCCAGCAGCCGACGACTAGCGGGGGTCAATGAGCAGTTCTTC.

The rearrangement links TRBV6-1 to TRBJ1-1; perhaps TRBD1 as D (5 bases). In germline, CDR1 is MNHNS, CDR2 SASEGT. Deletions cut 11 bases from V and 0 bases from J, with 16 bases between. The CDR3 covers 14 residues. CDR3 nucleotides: TGTGCCCTATCATCTGGGGGAATGAACACTGAAGCTTTCTTT. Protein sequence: CALSSGGMNTEAFF.

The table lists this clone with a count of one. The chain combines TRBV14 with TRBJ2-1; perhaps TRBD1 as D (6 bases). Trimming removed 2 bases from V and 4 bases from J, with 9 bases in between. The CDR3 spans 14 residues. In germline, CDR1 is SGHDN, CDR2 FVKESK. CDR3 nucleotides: TGTGCCAGCAGCCAACGGACAGAGTACAATGAGCAGTTCTTC. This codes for CASSQRTEYNEQFF.

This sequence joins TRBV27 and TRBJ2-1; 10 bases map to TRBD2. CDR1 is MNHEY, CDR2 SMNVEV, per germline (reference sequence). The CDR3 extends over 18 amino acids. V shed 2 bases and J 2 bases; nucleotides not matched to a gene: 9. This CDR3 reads CASSLGLAGVKPYNEQFF. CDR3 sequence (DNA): TGTGCCAGCAGTTTAGGTCTAGCGGGGGTAAAGCCCTACAATGAGCAGTTCTTC.